This T cell receptor (beta chain) derives from a study of human T cells and chemical hapten exposure. TCRdb called the RACE reads again in MiXCR, with one record for every CDR3 protein. The table records roughly 84,000 distinct CDR3 sequences, 10% to 14% of them present only once. Time point reported: patch test 3, about 24 weeks after DPC sensitization. Treatment of the sample: therapeutic diphenylcyclopropenone sensitization with weekly scalp DPC. The CDR3 length is 14 residues. The germline V and J ends were trimmed by 4 bases and 6 bases, with 16 bases remaining between them. In germline, CDR1 is MNHNY, CDR2 SVGAGI (reference sequence). This clonotype was seen many times.

The TCR sequence derives from a woman aged 45-59 years with alopecia areata. Some clones in this sample may be carry-over from other donors' samples. The rearrangement joins TRBV6-6 to TRBJ2-7; D unclear. Sequencing was performed on whole blood, taken in connection with sensitization to the hapten diphenylcyclopropenone (DPC). CDR3 sequence reads: CASSSTGRFVEQYF. In nucleotides, the CDR3 is TGTGCCAGCAGTTCCACGGGCAGGTTCGTCGAGCAGTACTTC.